A selection of T cell receptor beta chains follows, all from one sample in a study of shared clonotypes between healthy human individuals. The table came from immunoSEQ multiplex PCR; TCRdb's copy has only in-frame clones and leaves some out. Of about 2.2 million clones in the sample, 90% to 95% are singletons; the top ten hold over 1.5%. Specimen: naive CD8+ T cells from PBMCs. The receptors were sampled from a man between 18 and 29 years old in good health. Some clones in this sample may be carry-over from other donors' samples. Each CDR3 is given with its conserved first and last residue. A D gene is named only where the DNA matches it firmly. Clone size appears in some rows only: once, few, many, or a class for an expanded clone.

>TRBV7-9|-|-|TRBJ1-5
TGTGCCAGCAGCTCGGGGATACAGCCCCAGCATTTT
CASSSGIQPQHF
>TRBV5-4|once|TRBD2|TRBJ2-7
TGTGCCAGCAGCTTGTCCTTAGCGGGAGGTCCCGACGAGCAGTACTTC
CASSLSLAGGPDEQYF
>TRBV25-1|-|-|TRBJ2-1
TGTGCCAGCACCGCGACAGGATCCTACAATGAGCAGTTCTTC
CASTATGSYNEQFF
>TRBV6-5|-|-|TRBJ2-5
TGTGCCAGCAGTTATTCTCCGGGACGGGGGGAGACCCAGTACTTC
CASSYSPGRGETQYF
>TRBV4-1|once|-|TRBJ1-3
TGCGCCAGCAGCCCCCAAGCCTCCTCTGGAAACACCATATATTTT
CASSPQASSGNTIYF
>TRBV7-9|-|-|TRBJ2-5
TGTGCCAGCAGCCACGGGTGGGTTTCGGAGACCCAGTACTTC
CASSHGWVSETQYF
>TRBV2|few|TRBD1|TRBJ1-1
TGTGCCAGCAGTGAAGCGGGACAGGGTTGGACTGAAGCTTTCTTT
CASSEAGQGWTEAFF
>TRBV10-3|-|TRBD2|TRBJ2-1
TGTGCCATCAGCGACCCTTGGACTAGCGGGGACAATGAGCAGTTCTTC
CAISDPWTSGDNEQFF
>TRBV5-6|-|-|TRBJ2-7
TGTGCCAGCGGGCCCCGGATGTGGGGCGAATCTTTCGAGCAGTACTTC
CASGPRMWGESFEQYF
>TRBV28|-|-|TRBJ2-7
TGTGCCAGCAGTTTACATGGGTCCTCCTACGAGCAGTACTTC
CASSLHGSSYEQYF
>TRBV7-3|-|-|TRBJ1-1
TGTGCCAGCAGCTTAACGCAAAGGACAACGAACACTGAAGCTTTCTTT
CASSLTQRTTNTEAFF
>TRBV27|few|-|TRBJ1-5
TGTGCCAGCAGTTTTACCGGAGGCTTCAATCAGCCCCAGCATTTT
CASSFTGGFNQPQHF
>TRBV11-2|-|TRBD1|TRBJ1-2
TGTGCCAGCAGCCACGGACAGGGTGATGGCTACACCTTC
CASSHGQGDGYTF
>TRBV28|-|-|TRBJ1-2
TGTGCCAGCAGTCCCGACGTGGGCAGGATGTATGGCTACACCTTC
CASSPDVGRMYGYTF
>TRBV27|-|-|TRBJ2-7
TGTGCCAGCAGCCCGACAGGATACGAGCAGTACTTC
CASSPTGYEQYF
>TRBV13|-|TRBD1|TRBJ2-7
TGTGCCAGCAGTCACAGGGGAAAAGGGTACGAGCAGTACTTC
CASSHRGKGYEQYF
>TRBV6-5|-|-|TRBJ2-7
TGTGCCAGCAGTTCCCCCCCAAACGAGCAGTACTTC
CASSSPPNEQYF
>TRBV5-1|few|-|TRBJ2-4
TGCGCCAGCAGCTCAGGGAGGGGGCTGGACATTCAGTACTTC
CASSSGRGLDIQYF